The 27 T cell receptor beta chains reported below all come from one sample, sequenced in a study of blood T cell repertoires in COVID-19. The table came from immunoSEQ multiplex PCR; TCRdb's copy has only in-frame clones and leaves some out. The sample includes 200,000 to 250,000 clones, more than 75% of them seen just once. The material sequenced was peripheral blood. These receptors came from a man aged 50-59 years with COVID-19, enrolled during active disease.

The sample holds a few counts of this clone. V is TRBV7-9 and J is TRBJ1-4; no reliable D call. CDR1 and CDR2 from the germline V gene are SEHNR and FQNEAQ (reference sequence). The CDR3 runs to 12 residues. Deletions cut 5 bases from V and 14 bases from J, with 15 bases between. CDR3 in DNA: TGTGCCAGCAGCCCCGCCAGTTCCCTCCTGTTTTTT. This encodes CASSPASSLLFF.

The genes are TRBV4-3 and TRBJ1-4; 8 bases align to TRBD1. Losses at the gene ends were 6 bases for V and 8 bases for J; bases not matched to a gene: 11. Germline V gives CDR1 LGHNA, CDR2 YSLEER. The CDR3 covers 15 residues. The CDR3 loop reads CASRDGQGSWEKLFF. Written as DNA, the CDR3 is TGCGCCAGCAGGGACGGACAGGGATCGTGGGAAAAACTGTTTTTT.

The genes are TRBV5-1 and TRBJ1-2; a weak D match, TRBD1 (6 bases). V was trimmed by 1 base and J by 2 bases, leaving 15 bases between them. This CDR3 spans 16 amino acids. The germline V gene has CDR1 SGHRS and CDR2 YFSETQ. CDR3: CASSLRPGGHNYGYTF. The CDR3, as DNA: TGCGCCAGCAGCTTGCGCCCGGGGGGGCACAACTATGGCTACACCTTC.

The rearrangement uses TRBV28 and TRBJ2-3; 16 bases match TRBD2. The V gene's germline CDR1 is MDHEN and CDR2 SYDVKM. V dropped 5 bases and J dropped 4; count of bases not matched to a gene: 9. The CDR3 length is 18 residues. DNA for the CDR3: TGTGCCAGCAGTCCGGGACTAGCGGGGGGGCCTTATCCAGATACGCAGTATTTT. It specifies CASSPGLAGGPYPDTQYF.

J is TRBJ1-2 and V is TRBV11-2; TRBD1 aligns across 9 bases. The length of the CDR3 is 14 residues. The germline V gene has CDR1 SGHAT and CDR2 FQNNGV. Trimming cost V 6 bases and J 10 bases; bases outside gene matches: 12. The CDR3 spells CASRLTGTGFDYTF. The CDR3 DNA sequence: TGTGCCAGCAGACTAACCGGGACAGGGTTTGACTACACCTTC.

The table lists this clone with a count of one. This rearrangement joins TRBV6-6 to TRBJ2-7; possibly TRBD1 for D (7 bases). CDR1 is MNHNY and CDR2 is SVGAGI in the germline V gene (reference sequence). The V end lost 6 bases, the J end lost 4 bases, and 16 bases lay between the germline ends. The CDR3 has 14 amino acids. Here the CDR3 DNA reads TGTGCCAGCAGCACCAGGGGGGTTGCGTACGAGCAGTACTTC. Residues: CASSTRGVAYEQYF.

V usage is TRBV20-1 and J usage is TRBJ2-3; maybe TRBD2 (6 bases). V dropped 3 bases and J dropped 4 bases, with 11 bases sitting between them. Germline CDR1 DFQATT, CDR2 SNEGSKA (reference sequence). CDR3 length: 13 amino acids. In nucleotides, the CDR3 is TGCAGTGCTAGTTGGGCGGGGCCAGATACGCAGTATTTT. It translates to CSASWAGPDTQYF.

V usage is TRBV5-1 and J usage is TRBJ2-1; TRBD2 matches 11 bases. Germline V gene sequence: CDR1 SGHRS, CDR2 YFSETQ. The CDR3 is made up of 14 amino acids. Trimming took 4 bases from V and 6 from J; bases not matched to a gene: 3. DNA for the CDR3: TGCGCCAGCAGCCACGGGACTAGCGGCAATGAGCAGTTCTTC. This gives the protein CASSHGTSGNEQFF.

J is TRBJ2-7 and V is TRBV30, with 12 bases lining up with TRBD2. The V gene's germline CDR1 is GTSNPN and CDR2 SVGIG (reference sequence). V trimming: 1 base; J trimming: 3 bases; junction bases outside the gene matches: 7. The CDR3 covers 16 residues. Here the CDR3 reads CAWSGLAGGVVYEQYF. The CDR3 DNA reads TGTGCCTGGAGTGGCCTAGCGGGAGGGGTAGTCTACGAGCAGTACTTC. Complete variable domain (other parts from reference TRBV30 and TRBJ2-7): SQTIHQWPATLVQPVGSPLSLECTVEGTSNPNLYWYRQAAGRGLQLLFYSVGIGQISSEVPQNLSASRPQDRQFILSSKKLLLSDSGFYLCAWSGLAGGVVYEQYFGPGTRLTVT.

The V gene is TRBV15, the J gene TRBJ2-1; D call uncertain. CDR3 length equals 13 residues. Trimming took 7 bases from V and 0 from J, leaving 7 bases between them. CDR1 is LNHNV, CDR2 YYDKDF, per germline (reference sequence). The CDR3 region is CATMKSSYNEQFF. The CDR3 bases are TGTGCCACCATGAAGAGCTCCTACAATGAGCAGTTCTTC.

This sequence joins TRBV7-2 and TRBJ2-3; tentative D call: TRBD2 (6 bases). The CDR3 runs 15 residues. CDR1 is SGHTA, CDR2 FQGNSA, per germline. The CDR3: CAVAAGWGSTDTQYF. In DNA, the CDR3 is TGTGCAGTAGCCGCGGGGTGGGGAAGCACAGATACGCAGTATTTT.

V usage is TRBV10-3 and J usage is TRBJ2-7; 7 positions agree with TRBD2. V dropped 5 bases and J dropped 0; count of bases not matched to a gene: 7. The CDR3 spans 15 residues. Germline CDR1 ENHRY, CDR2 SYGVKD. This CDR3 is CAISPLADSSYEQYF. The CDR3 nucleotides read TGTGCCATCAGTCCTCTAGCGGACTCCTCCTACGAGCAGTACTTC.

The rearrangement links TRBV7-8 to TRBJ1-5, with 8 bases matching TRBD1. Germline-derived CDR1 and CDR2 are SGHVS and FQNEAQ. The J segment lost 3 bases and the V segment lost 4 bases, leaving 2 bases of the junction unmatched. This CDR3 comprises 14 residues. CDR3 in DNA: TGTGCCAGCAGCTCGGACAGGGACAATCAGCCCCAGCATTTT. Residues: CASSSDRDNQPQHF.

The chain couples TRBV4-1 to TRBJ1-1; TRBD1 might be the D (5 bases). The CDR3 extends over 16 amino acids. Germline V lookup: CDR1 MGHRA, CDR2 YSYEKL. Between the trimmed V and J ends, which lost 0 bases and 4 bases, there was a span of 15 bases. The CDR3 nucleotides read TGCGCCAGCAGCCAAGAAGGTGGGACTGTATTCACTGAAGCTTTCTTT. It specifies CASSQEGGTVFTEAFF.

The sample holds one count of this clone. The V and J genes are TRBV4-1 and TRBJ2-7; 7 bases map to TRBD2. V lost 4 bases and J lost 3; bases outside the gene matches: 12. The CDR3 is made up of 16 amino acids. CDR1 is MGHRA and CDR2 is YSYEKL in the germline V gene. CDR3 region: CASSPSWGGVLYEQYF. In DNA, the CDR3 is TGCGCCAGCAGCCCCTCCTGGGGGGGGGTCCTCTACGAGCAGTACTTC.

The chain employs TRBV10-3 and TRBJ2-3; 13 nucleotides match TRBD2. With V trimmed by 4 bases and J by 4 bases, 5 bases remained unmatched. The length of the CDR3 is 16 residues. Germline CDR1 ENHRY, CDR2 SYGVKD. CDR3 sequence: CAISGGLAGDPDTQYF. For the CDR3, the DNA is TGTGCCATCAGTGGCGGACTAGCGGGGGATCCAGATACGCAGTATTTT.

The chain joins TRBV19 to TRBJ1-6; 9 positions agree with TRBD1. CDR3 length: 15 residues. Germline CDR1 LNHDA, CDR2 SQIVND (reference sequence). V was clipped by 6 bases and J by 10 bases; unmatched bases: 10. In DNA form, the CDR3 reads TGTGCCAGTAGGACACAGGGGGCTGTCGAGTCACCCCTCCACTTT. Amino acid sequence: CASRTQGAVESPLHF.

The chain joins TRBV18 to TRBJ1-4; no clear D. V was clipped by 6 bases and J by 0 bases, with 11 bases between them. The germline CDR1 and CDR2 sequences are KGHSH and LQKENI. The CDR3 has 15 residues. The CDR3 coding sequence is TGTGCCAGCTCGCAAGACAATCCAACTAATGAAAAACTGTTTTTT. This gives the protein CASSQDNPTNEKLFF.

The chain carries TRBV4-2 and TRBJ2-3, with D unclear. Germline loops: CDR1 LGHNA, CDR2 YNFKEQ. The CDR3 length is 14 residues. The V gene lost 5 bases and the J gene lost 0 bases, with 9 bases spanning the gap. CDR3 coding DNA: TGTGCCAGCAGCTCTAGTAGTAGCACAGATACGCAGTATTTT. Translation gives CASSSSSSTDTQYF.

V gene TRBV7-8 combines with J gene TRBJ1-2, with a tentative D call TRBD1 (5 bases). Germline V CDR1 and CDR2: SGHVS, FQNEAQ. Trimming stripped 5 bases from V and 3 bases from J, with 13 bases between. The CDR3 has 14 amino acids. The CDR3 sequence: CASSASQGHYGYTF. CDR3 coding DNA: TGTGCCAGCAGCGCTAGTCAGGGTCACTATGGCTACACCTTC. Full variable domain (rest looked up from reference TRBV7-8 and TRBJ1-2): GAGVSQSPRYKVAKRGQDVALRCDPISGHVSLFWYQQALGQGPEFLTYFQNEAQLDKSGLPSDRFFAERPEGSVSTLKIQRTQQEDSAVYLCASSASQGHYGYTFGSGTRLTVV.

This clone was counted a few times. V gene TRBV5-1 combines with J gene TRBJ2-1; TRBD2 matches at 8 bases. CDR1 SGHRS and CDR2 YFSETQ come from the germline V gene. The ends lost 0 bases at V and 0 bases at J; junction bases unmatched: 5. This CDR3 contains 17 residues. This chain's CDR3 is CASSLDLSGVSYNEQFF. The CDR3 DNA sequence: TGCGCCAGCAGCTTGGATCTTAGCGGGGTCTCCTACAATGAGCAGTTCTTC.

The chain is built from TRBV27 and TRBJ1-2; D unresolved. Per the germline V gene, CDR1 is MNHEY and CDR2 is SMNVEV (reference sequence). The CDR3 is made up of 13 amino acids. The V end was cut by 0 bases, the J end by 8 bases, with 10 bases between. The CDR3 region has the DNA TGTGCCAGCAGTTTATCGGAGGGTTTGGGCTACACCTTC. Protein product: CASSLSEGLGYTF.

The chain recombines TRBV7-8 with TRBJ1-5; tentative D call: TRBD1 (5 bases). V lost 3 bases to trimming and J lost 1 base, with 10 bases between them. CDR1 SGHVS and CDR2 FQNEAQ come from the germline V gene. The CDR3 totals 15 residues. DNA of the CDR3: TGTGCCAGCAGCTTGGGGGGGATGAGCAATCAGCCCCAGCATTTT. Translating gives CASSLGGMSNQPQHF.

This chain links TRBV7-9 with TRBJ2-3; 8 positions agree with TRBD2. CDR1 SEHNR and CDR2 FQNEAQ come from the germline V gene (reference sequence). The CDR3 sequence is 16 residues long. Trimming removed 5 bases from V and 2 bases from J; junction bases left unmatched: 9. The CDR3 spells CASSTSTSGATDTQYF. Here the CDR3 DNA reads TGTGCCAGCAGCACTTCTACTAGCGGAGCCACAGATACGCAGTATTTT.

CDR3 nucleotides: TGTGCCAGCAGTTTAGGAGGGAACTATGGCTACACCTTC. Its translation is CASSLGGNYGYTF. The chain has TRBV12-3 or TRBV12-4 and TRBJ1-2; D is undetermined. The CDR3 is made up of 13 amino acids. Trimming stripped 1 base from V and 2 bases from J, with 5 bases between.

The chain couples TRBV30 to TRBJ1-5; tentative D call: TRBD1 (5 bases). Germline V gene data show CDR1 as GTSNPN and CDR2 as SVGIG (reference sequence). Trimming removed 1 base from V and 10 bases from J, with 14 bases in between. CDR3 length: 13 residues. CDR3: CAWSEGRQLPQHF. CDR3 bases: TGTGCCTGGAGTGAAGGCCGACAGCTTCCCCAGCATTTT.

This chain connects TRBV19 to TRBJ2-3, with 9 bases that match TRBD2. The CDR3 extends over 14 amino acids. CDR1 LNHDA and CDR2 SQIVND come from the germline V gene (reference sequence). V shed 9 bases and J 0 bases; nucleotides not matched to a gene: 4. The CDR3 is CASDSGSSTDTQYF. The CDR3 nucleotides read TGTGCCAGCGATAGCGGGAGTAGCACAGATACGCAGTATTTT.